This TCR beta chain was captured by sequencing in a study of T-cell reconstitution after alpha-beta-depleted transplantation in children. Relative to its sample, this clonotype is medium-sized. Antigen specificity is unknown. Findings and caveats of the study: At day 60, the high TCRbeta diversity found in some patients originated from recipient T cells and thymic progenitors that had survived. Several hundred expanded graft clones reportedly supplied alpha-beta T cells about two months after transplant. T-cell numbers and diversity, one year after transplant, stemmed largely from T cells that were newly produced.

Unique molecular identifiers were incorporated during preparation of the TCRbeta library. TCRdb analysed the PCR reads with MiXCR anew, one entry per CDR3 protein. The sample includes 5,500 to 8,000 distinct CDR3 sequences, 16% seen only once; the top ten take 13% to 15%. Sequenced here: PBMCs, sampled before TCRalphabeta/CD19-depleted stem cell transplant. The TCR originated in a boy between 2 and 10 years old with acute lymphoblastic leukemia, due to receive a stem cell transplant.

CDR3 protein: CASSFSGANVLTF. CDR3 coding DNA: TGTGCCAGCAGTTTCTCTGGGGCCAACGTCCTGACTTTC. The gene calls are TRBV27 and TRBJ2-6; no clear D. The CDR3 has 13 residues. Germline CDR1 reads MNHEY; CDR2 reads SMNVEV (reference sequence). V dropped 3 bases and J dropped 0 bases, with 0 bases sitting between them.